This TCR beta chain appears in the sequencing data of a study of blood T cells in healthy people across ages (dated by TCRdb to about 2015). For the wider study: In model experiments, roughly one uniquely barcoded TCR beta cDNA molecule per two T cells was captured by template switching. Age-related changes in TCR beta repertoire diversity were measured in the study by deep sequencing normalized with unique cDNA molecular identifiers. The donors were split into four age groups: young (average about 15 years), middle-aged (39), aged (about 56) and long-lived (roughly 86). To avoid experimental bias, donors of different ages were randomly spread across the sequencing lanes. For two donors (one aged 18 to 29 and one aged 80 or older), the study analyzed two additional independent replicas of 1 million unique cDNA reads from the same blood draw. The full study reports these points: Observed TCR beta diversity correlated strongly with the percentage of naive T cells measured by flow cytometry. Because the CMV infection status of the donors was unknown, age-related changes in expanded clonotypes may potentially have been confounded. The long-lived group showed more naive CD4+ T cells, fewer expanded clones and increased TCR diversity than the aged group, suggesting age selection. Bulk unsorted PBMC profiling prevented conclusive comparison of naive and antigen-experienced compartments. Estimates of total diversity based on one million sequenced T cells were regarded as lower bounds and as underestimates. As age increased, observed TCR beta diversity per million T cells dropped in a roughly linear way, and a significant reduction was already evident by age 40.

V and J are truncated by 0 bases and 6 bases respectively, leaving an intervening sequence of 12 bases. The CDR1 and CDR2 encoded by the germline V gene are LGHNA and YSLEER. The CDR3, cysteine through phenylalanine, is 14 amino acids long. The CDR3 DNA has 42 bases and is translated from base 1. The method was 5' RACE. Sequencing was carried out with an Illumina HiSeq 2500. A second PCR of 7 to 11 cycles was performed with a sample-barcoded 5' primer and a J-beta primer mix. A template-switch 5' adaptor carrying 12 random nucleotides introduced a unique molecular identifier onto each TCR beta cDNA molecule. At least 3 million CDR3-containing paired-end reads were obtained from each sample. First-strand cDNA synthesis was performed from all RNA using the Mint cDNA synthesis kit, with priming by a TRBC-specific oligonucleotide. Following uracil-DNA glycosylase treatment, all cDNA underwent a first 18-cycle PCR with the universal primers M1SS and BC2_uni_R. The authors' pipeline ran thus. Normalization of each sample was performed by random selection of 1 million high-quality reads, each carrying a distinct molecular identifier. Instead of being binned into consensus sequences, reads that shared molecular identifiers were thrown out. MiTCR, set to a Q25 quality threshold and the strictest error-elimination algorithm, was used for CDR3 identification, clonotype clustering and error correction. A nonparametric unseen species model with Euler transformation was used to estimate a lower bound on total TCR beta diversity. Starting from the raw public reads, TCRdb applied fastp trimming at Q25, assembled clones with MiXCR and retained in-frame beta chains. Each CDR3 protein gets just one entry, which takes the most common genes and DNA from the rows behind it. The V and J calls shown here were made by TCRdb, not taken from the authors' results. The sample table contains hundreds of thousands of distinct CDR3 sequences; only one count was recorded for 62% of them. The top ten clonotypes cover 25% to 35% of the sample.

A remark on this clonotype: What this receptor recognizes is not known. Within one base of it there is no much larger clone, and no base qualities were kept.

The donors were some 36 Caucasian individuals from Russia, aged roughly 6 to 100 years, who were systemically healthy. About 10 milliliters of peripheral blood were collected from each donor into EDTA-treated Vacutainer tubes. Ficoll-Paque density-gradient centrifugation was used to isolate PBMCs, with at least 6 million obtained per sample. Total RNA, at least 6 micrograms per sample, was extracted from PBMCs with Trizol reagent. For every donor, an aliquot of PBMCs went through flow cytometry to measure the percentages of naive CD45RAhigh/CD27high T cells. Sequencing input: blood. The V and J segments used are TRBV4-3 and TRBJ2-7, with the D gene uncertain. The origin of this receptor is a man aged 25-45 years in good health. In nucleotide form, the sequence is TGCGCCAGCAGCCAAGATTTACAAACGTCCGAGCAGTACTTC. It translates to CASSQDLQTSEQYF.